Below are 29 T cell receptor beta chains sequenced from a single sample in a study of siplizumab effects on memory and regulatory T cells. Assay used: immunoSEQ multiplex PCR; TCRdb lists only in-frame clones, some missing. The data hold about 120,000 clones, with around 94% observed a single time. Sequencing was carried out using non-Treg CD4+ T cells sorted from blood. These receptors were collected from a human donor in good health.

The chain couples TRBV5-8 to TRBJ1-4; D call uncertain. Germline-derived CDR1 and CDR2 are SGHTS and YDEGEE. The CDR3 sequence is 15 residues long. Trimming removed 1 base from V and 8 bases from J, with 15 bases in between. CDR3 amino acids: CASSLKGHEGEKLFF. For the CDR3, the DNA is TGTGCCAGCAGCTTGAAGGGTCATGAAGGCGAAAAACTGTTTTTT.

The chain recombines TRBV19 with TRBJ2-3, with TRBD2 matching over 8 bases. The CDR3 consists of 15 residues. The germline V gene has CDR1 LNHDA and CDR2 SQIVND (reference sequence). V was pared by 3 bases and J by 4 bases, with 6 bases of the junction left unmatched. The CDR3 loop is CASSIDSGDADTQYF. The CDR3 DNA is TGTGCCAGTAGTATTGATAGCGGGGACGCAGATACGCAGTATTTT. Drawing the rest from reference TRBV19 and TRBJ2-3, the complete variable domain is DGGITQSPKYLFRKEGQNVTLSCEQNLNHDAMYWYRQDPGQGLRLIYYSQIVNDFQKGDIAEGYSVSREKKESFPLTVTSAQKNPTAFYLCASSIDSGDADTQYFGPGTRLTVL.

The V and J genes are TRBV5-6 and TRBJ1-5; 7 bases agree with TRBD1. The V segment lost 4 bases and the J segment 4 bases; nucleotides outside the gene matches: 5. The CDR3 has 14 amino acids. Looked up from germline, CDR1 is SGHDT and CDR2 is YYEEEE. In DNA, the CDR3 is TGTGCCAGCAGCGAAACAGGGGATAATCAGCCCCAGCATTTT. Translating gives CASSETGDNQPQHF.

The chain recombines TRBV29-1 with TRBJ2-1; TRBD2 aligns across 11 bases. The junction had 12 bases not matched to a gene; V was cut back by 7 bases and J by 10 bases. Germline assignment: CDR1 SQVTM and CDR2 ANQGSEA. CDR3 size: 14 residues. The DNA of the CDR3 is TGCAGCGGCGGGACGCGTGGGACTAGCGGCGAGCAGTTCTTC. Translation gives CSGGTRGTSGEQFF.

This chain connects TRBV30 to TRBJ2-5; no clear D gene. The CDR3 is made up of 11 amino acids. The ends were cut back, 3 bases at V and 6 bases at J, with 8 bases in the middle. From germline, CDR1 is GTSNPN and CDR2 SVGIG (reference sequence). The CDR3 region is CAWSRTQTQYF. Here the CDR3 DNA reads TGTGCCTGGAGCCGGACCCAGACCCAGTACTTC.

CDR3 loop: CASRGDRGAYNEQFF. The CDR3, as DNA: TGTGCCAGCAGAGGCGACAGGGGAGCGTACAATGAGCAGTTCTTC. The chain combines TRBV2 with TRBJ2-1, with 8 positions matching TRBD1. V dropped 6 bases and J dropped 4; count of bases not matched to a gene: 8. From germline, CDR1 is SNHLY and CDR2 FYNNEI. There are 15 residues in the CDR3.

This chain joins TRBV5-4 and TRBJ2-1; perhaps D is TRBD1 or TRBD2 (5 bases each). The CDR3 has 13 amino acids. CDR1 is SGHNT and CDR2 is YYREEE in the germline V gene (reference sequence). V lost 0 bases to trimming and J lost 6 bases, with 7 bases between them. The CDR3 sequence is CASSLVGANEQFF. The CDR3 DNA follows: TGTGCCAGCAGCTTGGTCGGGGCCAATGAGCAGTTCTTC.

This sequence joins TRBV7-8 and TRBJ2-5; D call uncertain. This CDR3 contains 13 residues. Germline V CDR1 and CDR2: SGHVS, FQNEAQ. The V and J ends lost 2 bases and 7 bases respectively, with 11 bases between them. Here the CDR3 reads CASSLRGAGTQYF. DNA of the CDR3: TGTGCCAGCAGCTTACGCGGAGCCGGGACCCAGTACTTC.

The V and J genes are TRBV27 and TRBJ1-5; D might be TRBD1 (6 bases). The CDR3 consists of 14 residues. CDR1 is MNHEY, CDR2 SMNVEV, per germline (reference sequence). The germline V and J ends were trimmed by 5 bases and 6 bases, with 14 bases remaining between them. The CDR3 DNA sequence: TGTGCCAGCAGTAGAGGGGGTTCGGGTCAGCCCCAGCATTTT. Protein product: CASSRGGSGQPQHF.

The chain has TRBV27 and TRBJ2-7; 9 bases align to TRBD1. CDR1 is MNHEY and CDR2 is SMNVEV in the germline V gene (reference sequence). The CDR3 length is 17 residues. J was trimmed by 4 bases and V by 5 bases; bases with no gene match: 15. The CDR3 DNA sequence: TGTGCCAGCAGTCTCTCCTTCCCGGGACAGGGCCAGTACGAGCAGTACTTC. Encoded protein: CASSLSFPGQGQYEQYF.

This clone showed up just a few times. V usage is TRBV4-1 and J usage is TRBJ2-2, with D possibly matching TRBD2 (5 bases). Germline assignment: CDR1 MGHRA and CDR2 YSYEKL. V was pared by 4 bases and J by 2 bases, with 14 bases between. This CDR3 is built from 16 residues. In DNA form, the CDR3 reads TGCGCCAGCAGCCGGACGCCCGGGGTCAACACCGGGGAGCTGTTTTTT. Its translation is CASSRTPGVNTGELFF.

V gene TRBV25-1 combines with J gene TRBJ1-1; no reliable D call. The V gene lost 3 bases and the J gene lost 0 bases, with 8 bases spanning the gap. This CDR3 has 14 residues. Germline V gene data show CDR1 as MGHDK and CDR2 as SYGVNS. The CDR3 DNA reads TGTGCCAGCAGTGATCAAAAACTGAACACTGAAGCTTTCTTT. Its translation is CASSDQKLNTEAFF.

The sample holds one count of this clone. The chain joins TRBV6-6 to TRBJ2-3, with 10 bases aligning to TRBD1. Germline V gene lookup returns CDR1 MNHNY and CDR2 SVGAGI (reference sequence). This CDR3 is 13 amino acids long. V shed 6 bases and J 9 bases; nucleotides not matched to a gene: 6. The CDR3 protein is CASRDRDRGTQYF. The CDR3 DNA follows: TGTGCCAGCAGAGATCGGGACAGGGGAACGCAGTATTTT.

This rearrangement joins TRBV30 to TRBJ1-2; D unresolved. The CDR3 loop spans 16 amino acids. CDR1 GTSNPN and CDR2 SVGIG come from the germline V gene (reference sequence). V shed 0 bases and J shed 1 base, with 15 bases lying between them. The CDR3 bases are TGTGCCTGGAGTGTCACCCGATTAAGGCTTAACTATGGCTACACCTTC. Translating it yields CAWSVTRLRLNYGYTF.

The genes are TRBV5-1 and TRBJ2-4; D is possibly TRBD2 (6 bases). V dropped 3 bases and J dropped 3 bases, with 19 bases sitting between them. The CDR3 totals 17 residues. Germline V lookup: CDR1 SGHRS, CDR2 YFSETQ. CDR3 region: CASSSGTEGADKNIQYF. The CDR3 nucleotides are TGCGCCAGCAGCTCCGGGACGGAGGGCGCCGACAAAAACATTCAGTACTTC.

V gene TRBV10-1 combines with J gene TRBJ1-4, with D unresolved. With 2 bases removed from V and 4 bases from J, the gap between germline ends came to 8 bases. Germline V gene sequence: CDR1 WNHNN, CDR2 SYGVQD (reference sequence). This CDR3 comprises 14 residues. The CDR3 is CASSEGSGNEKLFF. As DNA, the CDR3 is TGCGCCAGCAGTGAGGGGTCCGGTAATGAAAAACTGTTTTTT.

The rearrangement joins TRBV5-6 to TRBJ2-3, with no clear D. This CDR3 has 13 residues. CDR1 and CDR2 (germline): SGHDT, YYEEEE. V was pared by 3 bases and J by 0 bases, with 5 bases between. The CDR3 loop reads CASSSASTDTQYF. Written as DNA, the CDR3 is TGTGCCAGCAGCTCGGCTAGCACAGATACGCAGTATTTT.

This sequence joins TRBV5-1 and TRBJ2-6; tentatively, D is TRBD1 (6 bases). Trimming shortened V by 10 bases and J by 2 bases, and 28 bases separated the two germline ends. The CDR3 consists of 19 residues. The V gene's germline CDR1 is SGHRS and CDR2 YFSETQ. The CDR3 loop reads CAPIRGHLTQIAGANVLTF. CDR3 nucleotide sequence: TGCGCCCCGATTCGGGGACATCTTACGCAAATAGCTGGGGCCAACGTCCTGACTTTC. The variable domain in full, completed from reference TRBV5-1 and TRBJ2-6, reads KAGVTQTPRYLIKTRGQQVTLSCSPISGHRSVSWYQQTPGQGLQFLFEYFSETQRNKGNFPGRFSGRQFSNSRSEMNVSTLELGDSALYLCAPIRGHLTQIAGANVLTFGAGSRLTVL.

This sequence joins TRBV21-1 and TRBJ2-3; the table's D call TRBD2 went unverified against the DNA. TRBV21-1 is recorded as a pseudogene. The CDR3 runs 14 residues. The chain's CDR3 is CASSLGGATDTQYF. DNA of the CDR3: TGTGCCAGCAGCCTAGGAGGGGCCACAGATACGCAGTATTTT.

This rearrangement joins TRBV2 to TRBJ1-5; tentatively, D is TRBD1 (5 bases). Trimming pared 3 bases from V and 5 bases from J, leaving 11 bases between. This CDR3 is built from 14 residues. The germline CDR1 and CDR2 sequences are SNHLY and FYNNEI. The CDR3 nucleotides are TGTGCCAGCAGTGAGGGACCCTGGGATCAGCCCCAGCATTTT. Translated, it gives CASSEGPWDQPQHF.

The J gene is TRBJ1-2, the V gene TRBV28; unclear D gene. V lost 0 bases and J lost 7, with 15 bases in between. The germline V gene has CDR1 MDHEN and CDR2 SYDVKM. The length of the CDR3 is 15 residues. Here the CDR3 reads CASSLWHAGSGGYTF. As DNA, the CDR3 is TGTGCCAGCAGTTTATGGCACGCAGGTAGTGGTGGCTACACCTTC.

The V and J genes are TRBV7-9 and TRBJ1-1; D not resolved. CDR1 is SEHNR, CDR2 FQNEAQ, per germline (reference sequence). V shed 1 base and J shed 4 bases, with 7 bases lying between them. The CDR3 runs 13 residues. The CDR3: CASSLVGRTEAFF. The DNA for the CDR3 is TGTGCCAGCAGCTTAGTAGGTCGCACTGAAGCTTTCTTT.

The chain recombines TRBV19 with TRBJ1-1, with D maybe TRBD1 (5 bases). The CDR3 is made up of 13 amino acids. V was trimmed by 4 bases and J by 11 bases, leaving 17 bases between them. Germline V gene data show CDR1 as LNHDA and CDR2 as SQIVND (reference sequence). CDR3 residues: CASSNPSRDLAFF. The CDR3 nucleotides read TGTGCCAGTAGTAACCCAAGCAGGGATTTGGCTTTCTTT.

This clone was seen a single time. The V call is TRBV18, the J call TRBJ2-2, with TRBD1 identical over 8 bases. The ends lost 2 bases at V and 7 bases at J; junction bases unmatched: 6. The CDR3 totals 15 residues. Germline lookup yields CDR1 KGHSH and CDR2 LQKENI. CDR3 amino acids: CASSPMGQADGELFF. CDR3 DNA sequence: TGTGCCAGCTCACCAATGGGACAGGCTGACGGGGAGCTGTTTTTT.

The CDR3 reads CASSGDRAIIQHF. In DNA form, the CDR3 reads TGTGCCAGTAGTGGGGACAGGGCTATTATCCAGCATTTT. The chain combines TRBV19 with TRBJ1-5; 9 positions match TRBD1. CDR3 length: 13 amino acids. The trim removed 5 bases at V and 12 bases at J, leaving 8 bases unmatched. CDR1 and CDR2 from the germline V gene are LNHDA and SQIVND (reference sequence).

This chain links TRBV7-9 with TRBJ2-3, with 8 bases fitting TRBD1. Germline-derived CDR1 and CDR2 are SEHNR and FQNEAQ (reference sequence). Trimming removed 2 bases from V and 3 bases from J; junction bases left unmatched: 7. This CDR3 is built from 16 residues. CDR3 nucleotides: TGTGCCAGCAGCTTAATGGCGACAGGGGATACAGATACGCAGTATTTT. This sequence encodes CASSLMATGDTDTQYF. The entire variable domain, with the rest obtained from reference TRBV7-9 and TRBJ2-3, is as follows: DTGVSQNPRHKITKRGQNVTFRCDPISEHNRLYWYRQTLGQGPEFLTYFQNEAQLEKSRLLSDRFSAERPKGSFSTLEIQRTEQGDSAMYLCASSLMATGDTDTQYFGPGTRLTVL.

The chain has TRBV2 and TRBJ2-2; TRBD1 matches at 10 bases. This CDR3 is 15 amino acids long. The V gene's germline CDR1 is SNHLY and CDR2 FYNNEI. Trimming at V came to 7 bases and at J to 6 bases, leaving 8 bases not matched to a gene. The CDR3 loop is CASIAGQGWAGELFF. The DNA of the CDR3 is TGTGCCAGCATCGCGGGACAGGGGTGGGCCGGGGAGCTGTTTTTT.

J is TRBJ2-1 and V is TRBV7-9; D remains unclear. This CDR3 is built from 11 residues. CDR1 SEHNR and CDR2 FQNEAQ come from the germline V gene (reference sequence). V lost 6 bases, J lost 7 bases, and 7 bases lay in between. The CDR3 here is CASSPRNEQFF. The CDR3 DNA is TGTGCCAGCAGTCCCCGAAATGAGCAGTTCTTC.

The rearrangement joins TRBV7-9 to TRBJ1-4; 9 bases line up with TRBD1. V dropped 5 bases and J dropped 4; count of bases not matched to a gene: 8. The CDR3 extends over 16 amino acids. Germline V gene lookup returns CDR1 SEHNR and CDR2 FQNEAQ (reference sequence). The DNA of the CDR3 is TGTGCCAGCAGCGCCCCACAGGGGGCCCGTAATGAAAAACTGTTTTTT. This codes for CASSAPQGARNEKLFF.